The present TCR beta chain was sequenced within a study of T-cell memory formation after mild COVID-19. TCRdb re-called the 5' RACE reads with MiXCR, one entry per CDR3 protein. The table lists fewer than 700,000 distinct CDR3 sequences, about 20% of them singletons. General observations from the study: The appearance of some responding clones in pre-infection memory suggested that cross-reactive memory joined. Among CD4+ contracting clones, most were CM and EM, and CD8+ ones EMRA. Balance between CD4 and CD8 was seen in clones contracting day 15 to 85, and a CD4+ lean was seen in later expanders.

Germline V CDR1 and CDR2: MNHEY, SVGAGI. The length of the CDR3 is 17 residues. After removal of 5 bases from V and 4 bases from J, the junction contained 14 bases not matched to a gene. This clonotype was counted only a few times. What it recognizes is unknown. J is TRBJ1-2 and V is TRBV6-5, with 9 bases matching TRBD1. The clonotype comes from an adult woman who had mild COVID-19 (a few samples of this study predate the infection). Cell type and time point are not known. The source material was PBMCs or a T cell subset sorted from them (not recorded which). For the CDR3, the DNA is TGTGCCAGCAGTACCACAGGGGGCGAGGGTCGGGGCTATGGCTACACCTTC. Its translation: CASSTTGGEGRGYGYTF.